The rows below give T cell receptor beta chains drawn from one sample of a study of siplizumab effects on memory and regulatory T cells. Libraries were prepared by immunoSEQ multiplex PCR; TCRdb keeps only in-frame clonotypes and omits some of them. Here the sample spans tens of thousands of clones, roughly 95% being singletons. Sequenced input: naive CD4+ T cells sorted from blood. The receptors shown here come from a human donor in good health. The CDR3 runs from the conserved cysteine through the conserved F or W. D genes are given only for firm matches. Some rows have no size entry. The others give once, few or many, or a class for an expanded clone.

D gene	V gene	J gene	clone size	CDR3 protein	CDR3 DNA
.	TRBV5-1	TRBJ1-1	.	CASSLVSDTEAFF	TGCGCCAGCAGCTTGGTCTCGGACACTGAAGCTTTCTTT
.	TRBV5-5	TRBJ2-7	once	CASSLGGSDEQYF	TGTGCCAGCAGCTTGGGAGGGTCCGACGAGCAGTACTTC
.	TRBV19	TRBJ1-4	.	CASSIGEKLFF	TGTGCCAGTAGTATTGGTGAAAAACTGTTTTTT
TRBD1	TRBV27	TRBJ2-1	.	CASRRSGQGYNEQFF	TGTGCCAGCCGCCGTTCGGGACAGGGTTACAATGAGCAGTTCTTC
.	TRBV5-1	TRBJ2-4	.	CASSGGGHDLLAKNIQYF	TGCGCCAGCAGTGGAGGGGGACACGACCTGCTAGCCAAAAACATTCAGTACTTC
.	TRBV5-1	TRBJ2-5	.	CASSLEPMTGQETQYF	TGCGCCAGCAGCTTGGAACCAATGACAGGTCAAGAGACCCAGTACTTC
.	TRBV11-2	TRBJ1-6	.	CASSLVLGGPLHF	TGTGCCAGCAGCCTGGTGTTAGGTGGACCCCTCCACTTT
.	TRBV6-1	TRBJ2-1	.	CASILGGEQFF	.
.	TRBV11-2	TRBJ2-5	.	CASSETRDQETQYF	TGTGCCAGCAGCGAGACACGAGACCAAGAGACCCAGTACTTC
.	TRBV30	TRBJ1-1	.	CAWSVRGYNTEAFF	TGTGCCTGGAGTGTACGGGGGTATAACACTGAAGCTTTCTTT
.	TRBV2	TRBJ2-5	.	CASIRTRAEEQYF	TGTGCCAGCATCCGGACCCGGGCGGAGGAGCAGTACTTC
TRBD2	TRBV7-2	TRBJ2-5	.	CASSLLAGKETQYF	TGTGCCAGCAGCTTACTAGCGGGGAAAGAGACCCAGTACTTC
TRBD1	TRBV5-1	TRBJ2-7	.	CASSWADRSYEQYF	TGCGCCAGCAGCTGGGCGGACAGGAGTTACGAGCAGTACTTC
TRBD1	TRBV5-6	TRBJ1-2	.	CASSSGQWKGYTF	TGTGCCAGCAGCTCGGGACAGTGGAAAGGCTACACCTTC
.	TRBV4-2	TRBJ1-2	.	CASSRGTLGGNYGYTF	TGTGCCAGCAGCCGAGGTACATTGGGGGGGAACTATGGCTACACCTTC
.	TRBV19	TRBJ2-3	.	CASTGGVGTQYF	TGTGCCAGTACCGGAGGAGTGGGTACGCAGTATTTT
.	TRBV4-3	TRBJ2-5	.	CASSQVAGLQETQYF	TGCGCCAGCAGCCAAGTAGCAGGGTTGCAAGAGACCCAGTACTTC
.	TRBV5-1	TRBJ1-2	.	CASSLVVGANYGYTF	TGCGCCAGCAGCTTGGTAGTAGGGGCCAACTATGGCTACACCTTC
.	TRBV5-5	TRBJ1-6	once	CASSLVGGLAGSPLHF	TGTGCCAGCAGCTTGGTGGGCGGTCTGGCAGGTTCACCCCTCCACTTT
TRBD1	TRBV11-3	TRBJ2-3	.	CASSPRGQSPDTQYF	TGTGCCAGCAGCCCCCGGGGACAGAGCCCAGATACGCAGTATTTT
TRBD1	TRBV7-6	TRBJ1-5	.	CASSRGQGALNQPQHF	TGTGCCAGCAGCCGGGGCCAGGGGGCATTAAATCAGCCCCAGCATTTT
TRBD2	TRBV9	TRBJ2-7	once	CASSVGLTSGDNEQYF	TGTGCCAGCAGCGTGGGGTTGACTAGCGGGGACAACGAGCAGTACTTC
.	TRBV2	TRBJ1-5	.	CASRGSNQPQHF	TGTGCCAGCAGGGGGAGCAATCAGCCCCAGCATTTT